These 30 T cell receptor beta chains share one sample of origin, sequenced in a study of CD8 T cells in ankylosing spondylitis. A single record per CDR3 protein comes from TCRdb applying MiXCR to the 5' RACE reads. In the table there are about 130,000 distinct CDR3 sequences, 6% to 8.5% of which are singletons. Specimen: blood, either unsorted or a sorted T cell fraction (not recorded which). These receptors came from a female donor with ankylosing spondylitis or in good health (not recorded which).

The CDR3 DNA follows: TGTGCCAGCCTTTCAGAGGCTAGCTCCTACAATGAGCAGTTCTTC. Its translation is CASLSEASSYNEQFF. The V gene is TRBV7-2, the J gene TRBJ2-1; D gene unclear. The CDR3 spans 15 residues. CDR1 SGHTA and CDR2 FQGNSA come from the germline V gene. Trimming cost V 8 bases and J 0 bases, with 14 bases left between them.

This clonotype has at least ten counts. The chain joins TRBV4-2 to TRBJ2-5; D may be TRBD1 or TRBD2 (5 bases each). Germline V lookup: CDR1 LGHNA, CDR2 YNFKEQ. Trimming left V 6 bases short and J 1 base short, with 18 bases between. This CDR3 spans 16 amino acids. The CDR3, as DNA: TGTGCCAGCAGTCACAGTTCAGGGAGCTCCCAAGAGACCCAGTACTTC. Translation gives CASSHSSGSSQETQYF.

This chain connects TRBV5-4 to TRBJ2-5, with no clear D. Trimming stripped 0 bases from V and 1 base from J, with 10 bases between. Looked up from germline, CDR1 is SGHNT and CDR2 is YYREEE (reference sequence). This CDR3 region has 15 residues. The CDR3 loop reads CASSLGEWVQETQYF. The CDR3 nucleotides are TGTGCCAGCAGCTTGGGGGAATGGGTCCAAGAGACCCAGTACTTC.

There are many counts of this clonotype. The chain uses TRBV4-1 and TRBJ2-7; D remains unclear. The V gene lost 0 bases and the J gene lost 0 bases, with 15 bases spanning the gap. CDR1 is MGHRA and CDR2 is YSYEKL in the germline V gene. This CDR3 region has 17 residues. CDR3 sequence (DNA): TGCGCCAGCAGCCAAGATTGGATACAAGGGTCCTCCTACGAGCAGTACTTC. It yields the protein CASSQDWIQGSSYEQYF.

This clonotype has just a few counts. V and J are TRBV20-1 and TRBJ2-3, with TRBD2 as a possible D gene (6 bases). V lost 2 bases, J lost 5 bases, and 8 bases lay in between. Looked up from germline, CDR1 is DFQATT and CDR2 is SNEGSKA (reference sequence). The CDR3 sequence is 12 residues long. Here the CDR3 reads CSARRGKDTQYF. DNA for the CDR3: TGCAGTGCTAGACGGGGGAAAGATACGCAGTATTTT.

This clonotype was counted ten times or more. Written as DNA, the CDR3 is TGTGCCAGCAGCTCTCCAGGGGGGATGAACACTGAAGCTTTCTTT. Encoded protein: CASSSPGGMNTEAFF. This sequence joins TRBV6-1 and TRBJ1-1; 7 positions agree with TRBD1. The CDR3 loop spans 15 amino acids. Germline CDR1 and CDR2: MNHNS and SASEGT. Losses at the gene ends were 6 bases for V and 0 bases for J; bases not matched to a gene: 7.

This clonotype was picked up many times. The chain couples TRBV7-2 to TRBJ2-2; no reliable D call. Germline V gives CDR1 SGHTA, CDR2 FQGNSA. The CDR3 totals 12 residues. Trimming stripped 6 bases from V and 7 bases from J, with 9 bases between. CDR3 protein: CASSIRDGELFF. The CDR3, as DNA: TGTGCCAGCAGTATTAGGGACGGGGAGCTGTTTTTT.

This clonotype showed up many times. The chain uses TRBV9 and TRBJ2-3; 10 positions match TRBD2. CDR1 is SGDLS, CDR2 YYNGEE, per germline. The CDR3 extends over 17 amino acids. The trim removed 0 bases at V and 2 bases at J, leaving 6 bases unmatched. The CDR3 DNA reads TGTGCCAGCAGCGTAGAACCAGCGGGGGGGACCACAGATACGCAGTATTTT. It is translated as CASSVEPAGGTTDTQYF.

As for this clonotype: This may come from a read error, since a much larger clone is one base off. This chain links TRBV27 with TRBJ1-2; D uncertain. The CDR3 is 15 amino acids. Germline CDR1 reads MNHEY; CDR2 reads SMNVEV (reference sequence). The chain's CDR3 is CASSPRGGNIYGHTF. Written as DNA, the CDR3 is TGTGCCAGCAGCCCTCGGGGAGGGAACATCTATGGCCACACCTTC.

This clonotype was picked up many times. The chain has TRBV6-5 and TRBJ1-3; maybe TRBD1 (5 bases). The ends were cut back, 2 bases at V and 0 bases at J, with 11 bases in the middle. The germline V gene has CDR1 MNHEY and CDR2 SVGAGI. CDR3 size: 16 residues. The CDR3 DNA follows: TGTGCCAGCAGTTACAGTCGTGGGACCTCTGGAAACACCATATATTTT. Residues: CASSYSRGTSGNTIYF.

In this sample, this clonotype turned up many times. The CDR3 sequence is CSARFGGEQGYTF. The CDR3 nucleotides read TGCAGTGCTAGATTCGGGGGGGAGCAAGGCTACACCTTC. The chain uses TRBV20-1 and TRBJ1-2, with D tentatively TRBD1 (5 bases). The CDR3 covers 13 residues. The germline V and J ends were trimmed by 2 bases and 8 bases, with 15 bases remaining between them. In germline, CDR1 is DFQATT, CDR2 SNEGSKA (reference sequence).

This clonotype was recorded many times. V usage is TRBV16 and J usage is TRBJ1-6; 8 nucleotides match TRBD1. CDR3 size: 19 residues. Losses at the gene ends were 0 bases for V and 1 base for J; bases not matched to a gene: 8. Looked up from germline, CDR1 is KGHSY and CDR2 is FQNENV. The CDR3 nucleotides read TGTGCCAGCAGCCAATCGAGGGCAGGGGGCCGATCCTATAATTCACCCCTCCACTTT. Translating it yields CASSQSRAGGRSYNSPLHF.

This clonotype showed up many times. The V gene is TRBV12-3 or TRBV12-4, the J gene TRBJ1-4, with D possibly matching TRBD1 (6 bases). The ends were cut back, 4 bases at V and 2 bases at J, with 8 bases in the middle. CDR3 length equals 14 residues. CDR3 DNA sequence: TGTGCCAGCAGTTCAGGGGTGACTAATGAAAAACTGTTTTTT. This codes for CASSSGVTNEKLFF.

This clonotype was detected ten times or more. The gene calls are TRBV20-1 and TRBJ2-2; 10 bases line up with TRBD1. The germline gives CDR1 DFQATT, CDR2 SNEGSKA (reference sequence). The V segment lost 4 bases and the J segment 5 bases; nucleotides outside the gene matches: 4. The CDR3 extends over 14 amino acids. CDR3 region: CSATGQGGTGELFF. The CDR3 DNA follows: TGCAGTGCTACCGGACAGGGGGGAACCGGGGAGCTGTTTTTT.

This clonotype came up many times. V gene TRBV4-3 combines with J gene TRBJ2-3; D is undetermined. Trimming shortened V by 0 bases and J by 4 bases, and 11 bases separated the two germline ends. This CDR3 comprises 15 residues. The germline CDR1 and CDR2 sequences are LGHNA and YSLEER. CDR3 amino acids: CASSQDPATPDTQYF. The CDR3 DNA reads TGCGCCAGCAGCCAAGATCCAGCGACCCCAGATACGCAGTATTTT.

This clonotype was found many times. The CDR3 loop is CASSPRRNNQPQHF. The CDR3 region has the DNA TGTGCCAGCAGCCCTCGACGGAACAATCAGCCCCAGCATTTT. The rearrangement joins TRBV7-2 to TRBJ1-5; D call uncertain. This CDR3 is built from 14 residues. Germline assignment: CDR1 SGHTA and CDR2 FQGNSA. V lost 5 bases, J lost 3 bases, and 11 bases lay in between.

The sample holds many counts of this clonotype. The chain combines TRBV29-1 with TRBJ2-5; D might be TRBD2 (6 bases). Germline V gene sequence: CDR1 SQVTM, CDR2 ANQGSEA. Deletions cut 2 bases from V and 5 bases from J, with 12 bases between. This CDR3 region has 13 residues. CDR3 protein: CSVESPGRETQYF. The DNA of the CDR3 is TGCAGCGTTGAATCCCCAGGGAGGGAGACCCAGTACTTC.

This clonotype was counted many times. The chain uses TRBV4-3 and TRBJ2-5; 12 bases agree with TRBD1. The V gene's germline CDR1 is LGHNA and CDR2 YSLEER. V shed 0 bases and J 1 base; nucleotides not matched to a gene: 9. The CDR3 contains 19 residues. CDR3 nucleotide sequence: TGCGCCAGCAGCCAAGAGATCGGGACAGGGGGCCCCATCCAAGAGACCCAGTACTTC. Protein product: CASSQEIGTGGPIQETQYF.

V usage is TRBV4-1 and J usage is TRBJ1-2; 11 bases agree with TRBD1. The CDR3 totals 19 residues. V was clipped by 4 bases and J by 0 bases; unmatched bases: 13. CDR1 MGHRA and CDR2 YSYEKL come from the germline V gene. The CDR3 sequence is CASSRWTGGSLTTNYGYTF. Written as DNA, the CDR3 is TGCGCCAGCAGCCGATGGACAGGGGGCTCCCTAACCACTAACTATGGCTACACCTTC.

Concerning this clonotype itself: A junction end diverges from the germline sequence, so it may reflect a read error. The chain employs TRBV7-9 and TRBJ2-2; TRBD1 agrees at 7 bases. Germline-derived CDR1 and CDR2 are SEHNR and FQNEAQ (reference sequence). The CDR3 length is 17 residues. As DNA, the CDR3 is TGTGTCAGCAGCCCTTTACAGGGGTCCCTCTGGACCGGGGAGCTGTTTTTT. Amino acid sequence: CVSSPLQGSLWTGELFF.

The sample holds a few counts of this clonotype. The chain has TRBV7-2 and TRBJ1-5; the match to TRBD1 covers 8 bases. Looked up from germline, CDR1 is SGHTA and CDR2 is FQGNSA. The V gene end was trimmed by 5 bases and the J gene end by 7 bases; junction bases not matched to a gene: 16. The CDR3 runs to 17 residues. The CDR3 sequence: CASSGHRRTGRIQPQHF. The CDR3, as DNA: TGTGCCAGCAGCGGCCATAGACGGACAGGGAGAATCCAGCCCCAGCATTTT.

This clonotype was counted at least ten times. The chain combines TRBV20-1 with TRBJ2-2, with 7 nucleotides matching TRBD1. Germline V gene lookup returns CDR1 DFQATT and CDR2 SNEGSKA (reference sequence). V lost 4 bases to trimming and J lost 4 bases; unmatched junction nucleotides: 6. The CDR3 contains 14 residues. The CDR3 nucleotides read TGCAGTGCTACCGACAGGGAAGTCACCGGGGAGCTGTTTTTT. Protein: CSATDREVTGELFF.

This clonotype was seen at least ten times. The chain is built from TRBV10-3 and TRBJ2-7; 9 positions match TRBD2. The germline V gene encodes CDR1 ENHRY and CDR2 SYGVKD. The CDR3 sequence is 15 residues long. The ends lost 0 bases at V and 5 bases at J; junction bases unmatched: 5. CDR3: CAISESGLATHEQYF. CDR3 in DNA: TGTGCCATCAGTGAGTCGGGACTAGCCACCCACGAGCAGTACTTC.

This clonotype occurred many times. The chain uses TRBV10-3 and TRBJ2-3, with unresolved D. V shed 0 bases and J shed 4 bases, with 8 bases lying between them. The CDR3 consists of 14 residues. CDR1 is ENHRY and CDR2 is SYGVKD in the germline V gene. CDR3 in amino acids: CAISESVEADTQYF. In DNA form, the CDR3 reads TGTGCCATCAGTGAGTCGGTAGAAGCAGATACGCAGTATTTT.

This clonotype was seen ten or more times. The chain has TRBV6-2 or TRBV6-3 and TRBJ2-7; D remains unclear. V was cut by 7 bases and J by 0 bases, with 10 bases left in between. CDR3 length: 13 amino acids. Germline V gene data show CDR1 as MNHEY and CDR2 as SVGEGT. CDR3 bases: TGTGCCAGCACTGGTCTATACTCCTACGAGCAGTACTTC. Its protein is CASTGLYSYEQYF.

Ten or more counts support this clonotype. The chain has TRBV25-1 and TRBJ2-1; the D call may be TRBD1 or TRBD2 (6 bases each). V was clipped by 1 base and J by 6 bases, with 13 bases between them. Germline V CDR1 and CDR2: MGHDK, SYGVNS. The CDR3 covers 15 residues. CDR3 nucleotide sequence: TGTGCCAGCAGTGAATCGGGGGCTGTGGGCAATGAGCAGTTCTTC. This codes for CASSESGAVGNEQFF.

In this sample, this clonotype turned up a few times. The chain employs TRBV6-4 and TRBJ2-2; D uncertain. Trimming removed 0 bases at V and 6 bases at J, with 11 bases between. The germline V gene encodes CDR1 MRHNA and CDR2 SNTAGT. The CDR3 loop spans 15 amino acids. The CDR3 spells CASSDSSTGPGELFF. CDR3 coding DNA: TGTGCCAGCAGTGACTCGAGTACGGGTCCCGGGGAGCTGTTTTTT.

This clonotype was picked up many times. The chain employs TRBV12-3 or TRBV12-4 and TRBJ2-1; TRBD2 aligns across 13 bases. CDR3 length equals 15 residues. Trimming cost V 5 bases and J 6 bases; bases outside gene matches: 4. The CDR3 is CASSPGLAGTNEQFF. The CDR3 DNA reads TGTGCCAGCAGTCCGGGACTAGCGGGGACCAATGAGCAGTTCTTC.

Many counts were recorded for this clonotype. The CDR3 region has the DNA TGTGCCAGCAGCTTAGGTGGGGGGTCTCACAATGAGCAGTTCTTC. Encoded protein: CASSLGGGSHNEQFF. This sequence joins TRBV7-8 and TRBJ2-1; D possibly corresponds to TRBD2 (6 bases). This CDR3 region has 15 residues. V shed 1 base and J shed 5 bases, with 12 bases lying between them. Germline V CDR1 and CDR2: SGHVS, FQNEAQ.

In its sample, this clonotype was seen many times. Here the CDR3 reads CASSLGTSTTEAFF. The CDR3 DNA is TGTGCCAGCAGTCTCGGAACTTCAACCACTGAAGCTTTCTTT. The V call is TRBV6-2 or TRBV6-3, the J call TRBJ1-1, with D hard to call. V dropped 5 bases and J dropped 4 bases, with 14 bases sitting between them. This CDR3 is 14 amino acids long. CDR1 MNHEY and CDR2 SVGEGT come from the germline V gene.